This entry lists 29 T cell receptor beta chains sequenced from one sample in a study of cytomegalovirus exposure and HLA in healthy donors. The PCR used 60 Vbeta and 13 Jbeta primers. The protocol was immunoSEQ multiplex PCR, while the TCRdb copy is restricted to in-frame clones and leaves out a portion. Among more than 95,000 clones listed, 60% to 80% were seen once. The specimen was PBMCs. The receptor set was obtained from a man aged 45-60 years in good health and CMV-seropositive.

The chain couples TRBV30 to TRBJ1-1; 7 bases align to TRBD1. Germline V lookup: CDR1 GTSNPN, CDR2 SVGIG (reference sequence). This CDR3 has 14 residues. Trimming took 4 bases from V and 4 from J; bases not matched to a gene: 9. The CDR3 coding sequence is TGTGCCTGGAACCAGAGGGGGCTCGGCACTGAAGCTTTCTTT. Translated: CAWNQRGLGTEAFF.

The chain has TRBV25-1 and TRBJ1-6; a possible D gene is TRBD1 (6 bases). The CDR3 contains 14 residues. Germline loops: CDR1 MGHDK, CDR2 SYGVNS. Trimming stripped 7 bases from V and 5 bases from J, with 12 bases between. CDR3 sequence (DNA): TGTGCCAGCATGGAATCAGGGGATAATTCACCCCTCCACTTT. Its translation: CASMESGDNSPLHF.

The V and J genes are TRBV30 and TRBJ1-3, with D maybe TRBD1 (6 bases). Per germline, CDR1 GTSNPN and CDR2 SVGIG (reference sequence). The germline V and J ends were trimmed by 5 bases and 3 bases, with 26 bases remaining between them. CDR3 length: 18 amino acids. This CDR3 is CAWGLSILPRQDGNTIYF. CDR3 DNA: TGTGCCTGGGGTCTTTCAATACTCCCCCGACAGGATGGAAACACCATATATTTT.

The chain combines TRBV7-9 with TRBJ2-2; 10 bases line up with TRBD2. Germline CDR1 reads SEHNR; CDR2 reads FQNEAQ (reference sequence). V lost 2 bases and J lost 2; bases outside the gene matches: 8. This CDR3 has 18 amino acids. The CDR3 DNA follows: TGTGCCAGCAGCTTAATTCCTAGCGGGAGTACTAACACCGGGGAGCTGTTTTTT. This gives the protein CASSLIPSGSTNTGELFF.

This clone was seen a few times. This chain links TRBV29-1 with TRBJ2-1, with a tentative D call TRBD1 (7 bases). The germline gives CDR1 SQVTM, CDR2 ANQGSEA. The CDR3 extends over 11 amino acids. Trimming stripped 7 bases from V and 7 bases from J, with 11 bases between. The CDR3 DNA reads as TGCAGCGCCCAGGGGGGTAATGAGCAGTTCTTC. Translated: CSAQGGNEQFF.

This sequence joins TRBV28 and TRBJ2-7, with 13 bases fitting TRBD2. The CDR3 loop spans 20 amino acids. Germline lookup yields CDR1 MDHEN and CDR2 SYDVKM. The V gene end was trimmed by 4 bases and the J gene end by 7 bases; junction bases not matched to a gene: 22. Written as DNA, the CDR3 is TGTGCCAGCAGTTCGTTGGCACAGGGTGGACTAGCGGGGGCCACAAGGGAGCAGTACTTC. Its translation: CASSSLAQGGLAGATREQYF.

V gene TRBV15 combines with J gene TRBJ1-6; D call uncertain. CDR3 size: 13 residues. Per germline, CDR1 LNHNV and CDR2 YYDKDF (reference sequence). V shed 4 bases and J shed 9 bases, with 10 bases lying between them. CDR3 bases: TGTGCCACCAGCAAAGGTAGAGGTTCACCCCTCCACTTT. Amino acid sequence: CATSKGRGSPLHF.

This sequence joins TRBV7-2 and TRBJ1-5; D perhaps matches TRBD1 (6 bases). V was trimmed by 5 bases and J by 10 bases, leaving 18 bases between them. The CDR3 is made up of 14 amino acids. Germline assignment: CDR1 SGHTA and CDR2 FQGNSA. CDR3 nucleotides: TGTGCCAGCAGCCCCACAGGGTTGGAGAGACCCCAGCATTTT. This encodes CASSPTGLERPQHF.

J is TRBJ1-4 and V is TRBV9; no reliable D call. Germline CDR1 and CDR2: SGDLS and YYNGEE. There are 16 residues in the CDR3. V lost 1 base to trimming and J lost 5 bases, with 15 bases between them. CDR3 DNA: TGTGCCAGCAGCGTAAGGAGGGTCCATACAAATGAAAAACTGTTTTTT. Translation: CASSVRRVHTNEKLFF.

This clone came up a few times. The chain combines TRBV10-2 with TRBJ2-3; D not resolved. Germline CDR1 reads WSHSY; CDR2 reads SAAADI. V gave up 7 bases and J gave up 0 bases, with 11 bases separating them. This CDR3 has 14 amino acids. As DNA, the CDR3 is TGCGCCAGCATGGAGCTGGCAAGCACAGATACGCAGTATTTT. As protein: CASMELASTDTQYF.

The chain couples TRBV2 to TRBJ2-1; TRBD1 agrees at 7 bases. The CDR3 contains 15 residues. CDR1 is SNHLY and CDR2 is FYNNEI in the germline V gene. After removal of 5 bases from V and 3 bases from J, the junction contained 7 bases not matched to a gene. Here the CDR3 reads CASSPDRVIYNEQFF. The CDR3 DNA reads as TGTGCCAGCAGTCCTGACAGGGTGATCTACAATGAGCAGTTCTTC.

The gene calls are TRBV6-6 and TRBJ2-7; D is undetermined. Germline V gives CDR1 MNHNY, CDR2 SVGAGI (reference sequence). V lost 5 bases to trimming and J lost 6 bases, with 17 bases between them. The CDR3 consists of 14 residues. The CDR3 coding sequence is TGTGCCAGCAGTCATGTTGGGCCCTCTCGCGAGCAGTACTTC. Protein product: CASSHVGPSREQYF.

V is TRBV5-5 and J is TRBJ2-2, with D possibly being TRBD2 (7 bases). This CDR3 region has 13 residues. Per the germline V gene, CDR1 is SGHKS and CDR2 is YYEKEE (reference sequence). Trimming took off 4 bases at V and 6 bases at J, with 10 bases between the two ends. Written as DNA, the CDR3 is TGTGCCAGCAGCCTGGGGGGGCCCGGGGAGCTGTTTTTT. This gives the protein CASSLGGPGELFF.

The count of this clone is one. V and J are TRBV30 and TRBJ2-1, with 12 positions matching TRBD2. After removal of 4 bases from V and 10 bases from J, the junction contained 8 bases not matched to a gene. This CDR3 is built from 14 residues. Germline CDR1 and CDR2: GTSNPN and SVGIG (reference sequence). Written as DNA, the CDR3 is TGTGCCTGGACACCGGGACTAGCGGGTGGGGAGCAGTTCTTC. Protein sequence: CAWTPGLAGGEQFF.

V usage is TRBV29-1 and J usage is TRBJ1-1; D is ambiguous. Trimming pared 3 bases from V and 1 base from J, leaving 9 bases between. The germline V gene encodes CDR1 SQVTM and CDR2 ANQGSEA. The CDR3 is made up of 13 amino acids. The CDR3 loop is CSVDRQTNTEAFF. For the CDR3, the DNA is TGCAGCGTTGACAGGCAGACGAACACTGAAGCTTTCTTT. Supplemented by reference TRBV29-1 and TRBJ1-1, the full variable domain reads SAVISQKPSRDICQRGTSLTIQCQVDSQVTMMFWYRQQPGQSLTLIATANQGSEATYESGFVIDKFPISRPNLTFSTLTVSNMSPEDSSIYLCSVDRQTNTEAFFGQGTRLTVV.

This clone appeared a single time. The chain carries TRBV5-4 and TRBJ1-1, with a tentative D call TRBD1 (6 bases). Trimming stripped 4 bases from V and 2 bases from J, with 18 bases between. CDR1 and CDR2 from the germline V gene are SGHNT and YYREEE (reference sequence). This CDR3 has 16 residues. The CDR3 loop reads CASSRQDSGVNTEAFF. The CDR3 coding sequence is TGTGCCAGCAGCCGGCAGGACTCAGGGGTAAACACTGAAGCTTTCTTT.

CDR3 DNA sequence: TGTGCCAGCACGGAAGGGAGATTGAATACGCAGTATTTT. Translating gives CASTEGRLNTQYF. The chain carries TRBV7-2 and TRBJ2-3; D perhaps matches TRBD2 (5 bases). V lost 7 bases and J 7 bases, leaving 15 bases between the germline ends. Germline V lookup: CDR1 SGHTA, CDR2 FQGNSA. This CDR3 spans 13 amino acids.

CDR3 sequence reads: CASSTGGSGANVLTF. The CDR3 nucleotides are TGCGCCAGCAGTACCGGGGGCTCTGGGGCCAACGTCCTGACTTTC. V gene TRBV10-2 combines with J gene TRBJ2-6; tentative D call: TRBD2 (6 bases). Germline CDR1 WSHSY, CDR2 SAAADI. V was clipped by 5 bases and J by 0 bases, with 8 bases between them. The CDR3 consists of 15 residues.

This chain uses TRBV7-9 with TRBJ2-3, with D perhaps matching TRBD2 (6 bases). V gave up 5 bases and J gave up 1 base, with 16 bases separating them. Germline-derived CDR1 and CDR2 are SEHNR and FQNEAQ (reference sequence). This CDR3 is built from 16 residues. For the CDR3, the DNA is TGTGCCAGCAGCATTCCGAGACTAGTAGGCACAGATACGCAGTATTTT. Its translation: CASSIPRLVGTDTQYF.

The chain carries TRBV5-1 and TRBJ2-1, with 7 positions matching TRBD1. With 5 bases clipped from V and 5 bases from J, the junction kept 4 bases outside the gene matches. Germline-derived CDR1 and CDR2 are SGHRS and YFSETQ. The CDR3 is made up of 13 amino acids. The CDR3 sequence: CASRPGTDNEQFF. The CDR3 DNA follows: TGCGCCAGCAGGCCTGGGACAGACAATGAGCAGTTCTTC.

The chain combines TRBV4-3 with TRBJ2-1; D is perhaps TRBD2 (6 bases). CDR1 is LGHNA and CDR2 is YSLEER in the germline V gene. V was clipped by 4 bases and J by 4 bases, with 26 bases between them. This CDR3 contains 19 residues. This CDR3 is CASSLARGSGSATYNEQFF. The CDR3 nucleotides are TGCGCCAGCAGCCTAGCTCGGGGTAGCGGCAGCGCAACATACAATGAGCAGTTCTTC.

The rearrangement joins TRBV6-4 to TRBJ2-6; TRBD1 might be the D (5 bases). Germline assignment: CDR1 MRHNA and CDR2 SNTAGT. Between the trimmed V and J ends, which lost 3 bases and 0 bases, there was a span of 15 bases. The CDR3 runs to 18 residues. CDR3 coding DNA: TGTGCCAGCAGTGAAAGGGGCCAGGGTAACTCTGGGGCCAACGTCCTGACTTTC. Amino acid sequence: CASSERGQGNSGANVLTF.

This clone was detected only a few times. The chain joins TRBV6-6 to TRBJ2-3; 7 bases are shared with TRBD2. The CDR3 contains 15 residues. With V trimmed by 6 bases and J by 5 bases, 11 bases remained unmatched. The germline V gene encodes CDR1 MNHNY and CDR2 SVGAGI (reference sequence). CDR3 sequence reads: CASSSPGLMGDTQYF. Written as DNA, the CDR3 is TGTGCCAGCAGCTCCCCGGGACTAATGGGAGATACGCAGTATTTT.

This clone has more than one count but fewer than ten. The chain carries TRBV18 and TRBJ2-5, with a weak D call TRBD2 (6 bases). The germline CDR1 and CDR2 sequences are KGHSH and LQKENI. Between the trimmed V and J ends, which lost 4 bases and 1 base, there was a span of 7 bases. This CDR3 is built from 13 residues. The CDR3 region is CASSRGLQETQYF. The CDR3 nucleotides read TGTGCCAGCTCACGGGGACTCCAAGAGACCCAGTACTTC.

This sequence joins TRBV18 and TRBJ2-6, with 11 bases identical to TRBD1. The CDR3 extends over 18 amino acids. CDR1 KGHSH and CDR2 LQKENI come from the germline V gene. V shed 3 bases and J 2 bases; nucleotides not matched to a gene: 6. The CDR3: CASSPRTGGAPGANVLTF. DNA for the CDR3: TGTGCCAGCTCACCCCGGACAGGGGGCGCGCCTGGGGCCAACGTCCTGACTTTC.

The gene calls are TRBV10-3 and TRBJ2-7; TRBD2 aligns across 10 bases. CDR1 and CDR2 from the germline V gene are ENHRY and SYGVKD. The CDR3 covers 16 residues. Trimming cost V 0 bases and J 7 bases; bases outside gene matches: 9. The CDR3 reads CAISESGSGGPGEQYF. DNA of the CDR3: TGTGCCATCAGTGAGTCTGGTAGCGGGGGGCCAGGGGAGCAGTACTTC.

This clone was observed a handful of times. This sequence joins TRBV19 and TRBJ1-5; tentative D call: TRBD1 (5 bases). CDR1 LNHDA and CDR2 SQIVND come from the germline V gene (reference sequence). The CDR3 runs to 16 residues. The V end lost 4 bases, the J end lost 3 bases, and 16 bases lay between the germline ends. In nucleotides, the CDR3 is TGTGCCAGTAGTAATCCCCCCCAGGGTTTCAATCAGCCCCAGCATTTT. Translating gives CASSNPPQGFNQPQHF.

The rearrangement uses TRBV20-1 and TRBJ2-3; D uncertain. Trimming cost V 1 base and J 5 bases, with 4 bases left between them. The CDR3 extends over 11 amino acids. The germline gives CDR1 DFQATT, CDR2 SNEGSKA (reference sequence). CDR3 protein: CSARAGDTQYF. CDR3 sequence (DNA): TGCAGTGCTAGAGCGGGAGATACGCAGTATTTT.

This clone occurred a few times. The rearrangement uses TRBV7-9 and TRBJ2-2; the match to TRBD1 covers 8 bases. From germline, CDR1 is SEHNR and CDR2 FQNEAQ (reference sequence). CDR3 length: 15 residues. V dropped 5 bases and J dropped 3; count of bases not matched to a gene: 5. CDR3 nucleotide sequence: TGTGCCAGCAGCCCTCCAGGGGGCCACACCGGGGAGCTGTTTTTT. Translation: CASSPPGGHTGELFF.